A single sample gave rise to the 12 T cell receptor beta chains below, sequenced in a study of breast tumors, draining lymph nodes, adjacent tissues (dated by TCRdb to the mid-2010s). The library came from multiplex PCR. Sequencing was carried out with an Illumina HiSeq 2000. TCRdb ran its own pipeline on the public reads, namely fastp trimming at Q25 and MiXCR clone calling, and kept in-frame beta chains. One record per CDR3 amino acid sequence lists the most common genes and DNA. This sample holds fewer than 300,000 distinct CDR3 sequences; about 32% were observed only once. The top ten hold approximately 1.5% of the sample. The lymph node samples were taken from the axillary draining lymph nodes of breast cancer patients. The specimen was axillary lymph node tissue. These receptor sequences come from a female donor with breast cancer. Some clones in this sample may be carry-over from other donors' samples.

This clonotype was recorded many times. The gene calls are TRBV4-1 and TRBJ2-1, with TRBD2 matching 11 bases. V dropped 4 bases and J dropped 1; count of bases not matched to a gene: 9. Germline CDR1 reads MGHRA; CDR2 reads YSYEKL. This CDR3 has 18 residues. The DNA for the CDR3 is TGCGCCAGCAGCCCTAGGATAGCGGGAGGGGCATCCTACAATGAGCAGTTCTTC. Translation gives CASSPRIAGGASYNEQFF.

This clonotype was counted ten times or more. CDR3: CASSPRTGISTDTQYF. CDR3 in DNA: TGTGCCAGTAGTCCCCGGACAGGGATTAGCACAGATACGCAGTATTTT. J is TRBJ2-3 and V is TRBV19; 8 nucleotides agree with TRBD1. Trimming cost V 5 bases and J 0 bases; bases outside gene matches: 7. The CDR3 is 16 residues long. The germline V gene has CDR1 LNHDA and CDR2 SQIVND (reference sequence).

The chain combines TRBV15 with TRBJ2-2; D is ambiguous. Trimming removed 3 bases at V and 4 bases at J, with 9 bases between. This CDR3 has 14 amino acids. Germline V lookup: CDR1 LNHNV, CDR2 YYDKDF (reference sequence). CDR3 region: CATSSLPVTGELFF. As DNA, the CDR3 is TGTGCCACCAGCAGCCTCCCTGTCACCGGGGAGCTGTTTTTT.

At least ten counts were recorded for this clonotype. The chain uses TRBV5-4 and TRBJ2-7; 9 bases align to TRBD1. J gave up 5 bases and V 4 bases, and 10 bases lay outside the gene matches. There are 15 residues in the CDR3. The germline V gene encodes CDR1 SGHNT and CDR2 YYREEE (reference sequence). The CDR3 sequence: CASSVPGQGSHEQYF. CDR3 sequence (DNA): TGTGCCAGCAGCGTCCCGGGACAGGGTTCCCACGAGCAGTACTTC.

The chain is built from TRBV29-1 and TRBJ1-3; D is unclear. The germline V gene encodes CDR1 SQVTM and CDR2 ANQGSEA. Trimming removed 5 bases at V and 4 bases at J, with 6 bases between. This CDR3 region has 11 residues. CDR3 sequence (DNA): TGCAGCGTTAGGCAGGGAAACACCATATATTTT. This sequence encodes CSVRQGNTIYF.

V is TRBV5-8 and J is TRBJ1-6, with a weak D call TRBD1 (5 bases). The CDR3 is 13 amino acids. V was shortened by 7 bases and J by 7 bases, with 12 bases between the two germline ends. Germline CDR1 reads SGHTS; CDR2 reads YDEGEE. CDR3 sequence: CASLRGRNSPLHF. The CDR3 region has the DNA TGTGCCAGCCTCCGGGGCCGGAATTCACCCCTCCACTTT. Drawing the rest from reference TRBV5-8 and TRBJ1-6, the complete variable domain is EAGVTQSPTHLIKTRGQQATLRCSPISGHTSVYWYQQALGLGLQFLLWYDEGEERNRGNFPPRFSGRQFPNYSSELNVNALELEDSALYLCASLRGRNSPLHFGNGTRLTVT.

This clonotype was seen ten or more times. The CDR3 protein is CASSLSGENTGELFF. CDR3 DNA sequence: TGTGCCAGCAGCCTCAGCGGGGAAAACACCGGGGAGCTGTTTTTT. The chain links TRBV7-3 to TRBJ2-2; 7 bases are shared with TRBD2. The length of the CDR3 is 15 residues. Germline V CDR1 and CDR2: SGHTA, FQGTGA. V was clipped by 5 bases and J by 2 bases; unmatched bases: 5.

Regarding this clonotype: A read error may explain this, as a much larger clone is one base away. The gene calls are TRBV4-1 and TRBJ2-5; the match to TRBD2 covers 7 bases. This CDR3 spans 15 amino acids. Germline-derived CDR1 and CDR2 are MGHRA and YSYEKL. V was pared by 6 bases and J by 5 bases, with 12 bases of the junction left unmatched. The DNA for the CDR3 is TGCGCCAGCAGTCACGCTTTTAGCGGGTGGGAGACCCAGTACTTC. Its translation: CASSHAFSGWETQYF.

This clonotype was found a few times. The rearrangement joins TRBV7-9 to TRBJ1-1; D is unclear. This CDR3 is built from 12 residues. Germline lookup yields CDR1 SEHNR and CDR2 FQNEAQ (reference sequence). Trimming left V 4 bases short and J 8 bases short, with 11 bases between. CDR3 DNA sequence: TGTGCCAGCAGCTACGCCTCGAACGAAGCTTTCTTT. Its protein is CASSYASNEAFF.

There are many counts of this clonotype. The CDR3 nucleotides are TGTGCCAGCGCGGGGTCGTTGGATGAAAAACTGTTTTTT. This gives the protein CASAGSLDEKLFF. This sequence joins TRBV6-1 and TRBJ1-4; no definite D call. The CDR3 is made up of 13 amino acids. V was trimmed by 8 bases and J by 6 bases, leaving 13 bases between them. CDR1 and CDR2 (germline): MNHNS, SASEGT.

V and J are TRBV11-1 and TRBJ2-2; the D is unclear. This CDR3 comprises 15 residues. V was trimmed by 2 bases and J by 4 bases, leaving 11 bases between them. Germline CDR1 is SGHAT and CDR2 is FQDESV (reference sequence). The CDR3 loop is CASSLIGKTTGELFF. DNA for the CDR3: TGTGCCAGCAGCTTAATAGGAAAGACCACCGGGGAGCTGTTTTTT.

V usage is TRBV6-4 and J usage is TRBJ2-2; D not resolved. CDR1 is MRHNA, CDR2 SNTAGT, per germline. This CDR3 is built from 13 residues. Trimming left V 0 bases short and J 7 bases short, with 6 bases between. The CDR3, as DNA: TGTGCCAGCAGTGACTCGAGTCTCGGGGAGCTGTTTTTT. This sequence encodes CASSDSSLGELFF.